This TCR beta chain is drawn from a study of blood T cell repertoires in COVID-19. In the original analysis: Reference gene primer amplification yielded estimated nucleated cell counts. Here immunoSEQ multiplex PCR was the method, and the copy in TCRdb shows in-frame clones only, minus some. That table furnishes V, J and clone size, whereas the DNA furnished D and trimming. The sample lists under 350,000 clones; roughly nine tenths were seen once. Per the germline V gene, CDR1 is SGDLS and CDR2 is YYNGEE. The CDR3 is 12 residues long. V shed 4 bases and J shed 13 bases, with 16 bases lying between them. Those enrolled, adults aged 18 to 89 years, came from about two dozen US areas.

This rearrangement joins TRBV9 to TRBJ2-3; tentatively, D is TRBD1 (6 bases). This TCR was sampled from a man in his sixties who had recovered from COVID-19. Sequenced material: PBMCs or T cells enriched from blood (not recorded which). The CDR3 region has the DNA TGTGCCAGCAGCCCCACGGGACATCAGAAGTATTTT. This sequence encodes CASSPTGHQKYF.